The rows below give T cell receptor gamma chains drawn from one sample of a study of Vδ1+ human thymocytes. TCRdb processed the multiplex PCR reads again with the CATT caller. The data hold tens of thousands of gamma-chain clones, with around 20% observed a single time. Sequenced material: Vdelta1+ gamma-delta thymocytes from the thymus. The receptors here all came from a girl in the first two years of life who had congenital heart surgery. Each CDR3 is given with its conserved first and last residue.

j_call v_call cdr3_aa
TRGJ1/TRGJ2 TRGV9 CAPQTGKKLF
TRGJ1/TRGJ2 TRGV8 CATWDYPYYKKLF
TRGJ1/TRGJ2 TRGV9 CALWEVLGHKKLF
TRGJ1/TRGJ2 TRGV2 CATWALLYSKLF
TRGJ1/TRGJ2 TRGV9 CALWEVPTSAHYKKLF
TRGJ1/TRGJ2 TRGV3 CATWDRRGFGNYKKLF
TRGJ1/TRGJ2 TRGV8 CATWDRPGKKLF
TRGJ1/TRGJ2 TRGV8 CATWDSHLNYYKKLF
TRGJ1/TRGJ2 TRGV9 CALWETTYYYKKLF
TRGJ1/TRGJ2 TRGV9 CALWEVRNGQYYKKLF
TRGJ1/TRGJ2 TRGV8 CATWDRGGYYKKLF
TRGJP2 TRGV2 CATWDASPGGDWIKTF
TRGJ1/TRGJ2 TRGV5 CATWDRLGYYKKLF
TRGJ1/TRGJ2 TRGV2 CATWDGLNYKKLF
TRGJP2 TRGV3 CATWDPRGSDWIKTF
TRGJ1/TRGJ2 TRGV9 CAHYYKKLF